This TCR beta chain was documented in a study of T cells after yellow fever vaccination (dated by TCRdb to between 2018 and 2020). In the study overall: Libraries from fractions with low cell numbers were prepared with the SMART-Seq v4 Ultra Low Input RNA kit. Two healthy male donors, one aged 18 to 30 and one aged 30 to 40 years, made up the cohort. Bulk TCR alpha and beta repertoires were sequenced longitudinally to track T-cell clones before and after primary and booster YFV17D yellow fever vaccination. Blood was collected at multiple timepoints before and after primary and secondary immunization, and bulk PBMC replicates and cell subsets were isolated. The research as a whole found: FACS-sorted repertoires could contain abundant contaminating clonotypes from the bulk population, so computational filtering was required. A small fraction of clonotypes appeared in both the CD4 and CD8 compartments, likely as a result of convergent recombination. The secondary T-cell response was found to be weaker but faster than the primary response, with a peak reached on day 5 rather than on day 15. Most clones expanded after primary vaccination were re-detected after the booster (about 95% of CD4 and more than 70% of CD8), suggesting broad memory maintenance. Only a couple of donors were included in the study, so the extent to which the findings can be generalized is limited.

Synthesis of TCR cDNA relied on 5'RACE template switching, a step that introduced a universal primer site along with unique molecular identifiers. Priming of cDNA synthesis was performed from both the TCR alpha and TCR beta constant segments. Two PCR steps were used to amplify libraries, with sample barcodes and sequencing adapters being added in the second step. Sequencing of libraries was done on Illumina HiSeq 2500 (2x100 bp) or NovaSeq (2x150 bp). From the authors' description of their analysis: Reads were demultiplexed and collapsed into UMI consensus sequences with MIGEC, and V(D)J alignment was performed with MiXCR. Vaccine-responding clonotypes were defined with edgeR using replicate PBMC samples, requiring FDR below 0.01 and a log2 fold change above 5 up to day 15. Each bulk clonotype was labeled CD4 or CD8 based on which sequenced repertoire, CD4 or CD8, contained the clonotype at higher abundance. Clones were called with MiXCR by TCRdb after fastp trimmed the public reads at Q25, and only in-frame beta chains were retained. CDR3 protein duplicates are merged, each entry listing the most common genes and DNA. The V and J calls shown here were made by TCRdb, not taken from the authors' results. The sample table shows around 310,000 distinct CDR3 sequences, and 8% to 10% are seen once. Around 17% of the sample is in the top ten clones.

Taken with the paper, the label for treatment or condition translates to: live attenuated yellow fever vaccine strain. At each blood-draw timepoint, two biological replicates of bulk PBMCs were collected. A standard Ficoll-Paque protocol was used to isolate PBMCs from peripheral blood. TriZol was used to extract RNA from bulk PBMCs, from CD4 and CD8 fractions, and from dextramer-positive and dextramer-negative fractions. The CDR3 sequence holds 12 residues, the cysteine and valine included. Kept here is only the CDR3 DNA, which spans 36 bases and is read in frame from base 1. Sequences SGHNT (CDR1) and YYREEE (CDR2) are obtained from the germline V gene (reference sequence). The germline ends are 8 bases apart after V is trimmed by 2 bases and J by 5 bases. This clonotype was picked up a small number of times. Its antigen remains undetermined. Per-nucleotide qualities are absent, and no much larger clonotype sits a single base away.

Sequences were derived from PBMCs, sampled on the day of the first yellow fever vaccination. Recombination connected TRBV5-4 to TRBJ2-7, with no reliable assignment of the D segment. This receptor was taken from a man between 18 and 29 years old who received the YFV17D yellow fever vaccine. The nucleotide sequence is TGTGCCAGCAGCTTAGACGGAAACGAGCAGTACGTC. Its protein product is CASSLDGNEQYV.